This T cell receptor beta chain was recorded in a study of OX40 agonist ivuxolimab in advanced cancers. As for the study in general: Patients got intravenous ivuxolimab at 0.01 to 10 mg/kg every 2 weeks. Partial responses occurred in three patients (one hepatocellular carcinoma, two cutaneous melanoma). The study's findings and limits: The antigens recognized by the expanded peripheral T cells, that is their antigen specificity, were not determined.

The repertoire was sequenced with immunoSEQ multiplex PCR; TCRdb's copy has only in-frame clones and lacks some. This repertoire shows roughly 9,900 clones, roughly 70% found once; its top ten account for 25% to 35%. V gave up 5 bases and J gave up 4 bases, with 15 bases separating them. There are 15 residues in the CDR3. The germline gives CDR1 SGHVS, CDR2 FQNEAQ. In the case of this clone: The antigen remains unidentified.

The sequence was obtained from an adult with an advanced solid tumor such as melanoma, head and neck, liver or kidney cancer. The material sequenced was CD4+ or CD8+ T cells sorted from blood, taken in a trial of the OX40 agonist ivuxolimab. The V call is TRBV7-8, the J call TRBJ2-1; possibly TRBD2 for D (5 bases). The CDR3 coding sequence is TGTGCCAGCAGCCAAATGGCAGGAGGTTACAATGAGCAGTTCTTC. Residues: CASSQMAGGYNEQFF.